A selection of T cell receptor beta chains follows, all from one sample in a study of vaccination and CD4 T cells after COVID-19. For these receptors, no antigen is known. In TCRdb, the PCR reads were re-called with MiXCR into one record per CDR3 protein. The data contain about 17,000 distinct CDR3 sequences, 50% to 70% of them singletons. Sequencing was performed on CD4+ T cells from blood, cultured in vitro, taken after SARS-CoV-2 vaccination. The receptors originated from a human donor who had recovered from COVID-19. Both conserved end residues are part of each CDR3. The D gene is left open where the match is weak. Rows may omit the clone size; those that give it use once, few, many or a size class.

clone size	J gene	V gene	D gene	CDR3 protein	CDR3 DNA
NA	TRBJ2-6	TRBV6-1	TRBD2	CASSVGGSGANVLTF	TGTGCCAGCAGTGTCGGGGGGAGTGGGGCCAACGTCCTGACTTTC
NA	TRBJ2-5	TRBV24-1	NA	CATQGDVGETQYF	TGTGCCACACAGGGAGATGTAGGAGAGACCCAGTACTTC
few	TRBJ2-5	TRBV27	NA	CASSTEGGTQYF	TGTGCCAGCAGTACAGAGGGCGGGACCCAGTACTTC
few	TRBJ2-5	TRBV7-2	NA	CASSLTRAQETQYF	TGTGCCAGCAGCTTAACTAGAGCCCAAGAGACCCAGTACTTC
NA	TRBJ2-6	TRBV20-1	NA	CSARGGAGANVLTF	TGCAGTGCTAGAGGAGGGGCTGGGGCCAACGTCCTGACTTTC
NA	TRBJ2-7	TRBV6-5	NA	CASSYSIQTSYEQYF	TGTGCCAGCAGTTACTCGATACAGACCTCCTACGAGCAGTACTTC
NA	TRBJ2-2	TRBV5-4	NA	CASSRVGTTNTGELFF	TGTGCCAGCAGCCGGGTGGGGACCACGAACACCGGGGAGCTGTTTTTT
few	TRBJ2-1	TRBV20-1	TRBD2	CSARNLAGHEQFF	TGCAGTGCTAGGAACCTAGCGGGTCATGAGCAGTTCTTC
few	TRBJ1-6	TRBV20-1	NA	CSASRGQPNSPLHF	TGCAGTGCTAGTCGGGGACAACCTAATTCACCCCTCCACTTT
NA	TRBJ2-5	TRBV7-2	NA	CASSLVPPTGYTRETQYF	TGTGCCAGCAGCTTAGTACCCCCTACCGGGTATACTAGGGAGACCCAGTACTTC
NA	TRBJ1-6	TRBV27	NA	CASSLSGGDRTYNSPLHF	TGTGCCAGCAGTTTATCGGGGGGAGACAGAACCTATAATTCACCCCTCCACTTT
once	TRBJ1-2	TRBV30	TRBD1	CAWRTGGTYGYTF	TGTGCCTGGAGGACAGGGGGAACCTATGGCTACACCTTC
NA	TRBJ1-4	TRBV27	TRBD1	CASSLDRADEKLFF	TGTGCCAGCAGTTTGGACAGGGCAGATGAAAAACTGTTTTTT
NA	TRBJ1-5	TRBV20-1	TRBD1	CSAVDRARSNQPQHF	TGCAGTGCAGTAGACAGGGCCCGCTCCAATCAGCCCCAGCATTTT
NA	TRBJ1-5	TRBV28	TRBD1	CASSRSPDRGWGSNQPQHF	TGTGCCAGCAGTCGATCCCCGGACAGGGGGTGGGGTAGCAATCAGCCCCAGCATTTT
NA	TRBJ2-5	TRBV2	NA	CASSKTPYQETQYF	TGTGCCAGCAGTAAGACACCGTACCAAGAGACCCAGTACTTC
few	TRBJ2-1	TRBV24-1	TRBD2	CATSATSVSEQFF	TGTGCCACCAGTGCGACTAGCGTTAGTGAGCAGTTCTTC
NA	TRBJ1-6	TRBV7-8	NA	CASSRGNRVGFYNSPLHF	TGTGCCAGCAGCCGCGGAAACAGGGTGGGTTTCTATAATTCACCCCTCCACTTT
NA	TRBJ1-2	TRBV20-1	NA	CSARKNLYSGYTF	TGCAGTGCTAGAAAAAATCTTTACTCCGGCTACACCTTC
NA	TRBJ1-1	TRBV29-1	NA	CSGENTEAFF	TGCAGCGGCGAGAACACTGAAGCTTTCTTT
NA	TRBJ2-3	TRBV7-2	NA	CASSLIAVPSTDTQYF	TGTGCCAGCAGCTTAATAGCAGTGCCTAGCACAGATACGCAGTATTTT
few	TRBJ1-2	TRBV3-1	NA	CASSQATGANYGYTF	TGTGCCAGCAGCCAGGCGACAGGAGCTAACTATGGCTACACCTTC
NA	TRBJ2-3	TRBV12-3/TRBV12-4	NA	CASRGGGTDTQYF	TGTGCCAGCAGAGGGGGGGGCACAGATACGCAGTATTTT
few	TRBJ2-7	TRBV6-4	NA	CASNRVLEYEQYF	TGTGCCAGCAACAGGGTATTGGAGTACGAGCAGTACTTC
NA	TRBJ1-5	TRBV20-1	NA	CSASNSNQPQHF	TGCAGTGCTAGCAATAGCAATCAGCCCCAGCATTTT
few	TRBJ1-6	TRBV20-1	TRBD1	CSARQGFNSPLHF	TGCAGTGCACGACAGGGGTTTAATTCACCCCTCCACTTT
NA	TRBJ1-2	TRBV7-8	NA	CASSPARPPANYGYTF	TGTGCCAGCAGCCCCGCCAGACCTCCCGCTAACTATGGCTACACCTTC
NA	TRBJ2-5	TRBV7-6	NA	CASRGGGQETQYF	TGTGCCAGCAGAGGGGGGGGACAAGAGACCCAGTACTTC
NA	TRBJ2-7	TRBV7-6	TRBD2	CASSLGPGSGGQYF	TGTGCCAGCAGCTTAGGGCCGGGGTCGGGAGGGCAGTACTTC
NA	TRBJ1-5	TRBV6-2/TRBV6-3	NA	CASSTLLGGHSPQHF	TGTGCCAGCAGTACGCTCCTAGGGGGGCACTCGCCCCAGCATTTT
NA	TRBJ2-2	TRBV7-2	TRBD2	CASSLFASGGSTGELFF	TGTGCCAGCAGCTTATTTGCTAGCGGGGGGAGCACCGGGGAGCTGTTTTTT
once	TRBJ2-3	TRBV5-1	TRBD2	CASGTPGLATDTQYF	TGCGCCAGCGGAACTCCGGGACTAGCGACAGATACGCAGTATTTT
few	TRBJ2-2	TRBV6-1	NA	CASRKTGNTGELFF	TGTGCCAGCAGAAAGACGGGGAACACCGGGGAGCTGTTTTTT
NA	TRBJ1-1	TRBV28	NA	CASRGAGGENTEAFF	TGTGCCAGCAGGGGAGCGGGGGGCGAGAACACTGAAGCTTTCTTT
NA	TRBJ2-7	TRBV29-1	TRBD1	CSVRGTGILGEQYF	TGCAGCGTGCGGGGGACAGGGATTCTAGGTGAGCAGTACTTC
NA	TRBJ2-5	TRBV4-1	TRBD1	CASSQEEDRGRETQYF	TGCGCCAGCAGCCAAGAGGAGGACAGGGGGCGGGAGACCCAGTACTTC
NA	TRBJ1-2	TRBV5-8	NA	CASSLPGQPGGYTF	TGTGCCAGCTCTCTGCCGGGACAACCGGGAGGCTACACCTTC
NA	TRBJ2-7	TRBV12-3/TRBV12-4	NA	CASRGGQGYEQYF	TGTGCCAGCAGGGGGGGGCAGGGGTACGAGCAGTACTTC
NA	TRBJ1-2	TRBV19	NA	CASSIVPGSGYTF	TGTGCCAGTAGTATCGTTCCGGGATCTGGCTACACCTTC
NA	TRBJ1-5	TRBV20-1	TRBD1	CSATTGEDQPQHF	TGCAGTGCGACGACAGGGGAGGATCAGCCCCAGCATTTT
few	TRBJ1-2	TRBV7-3	NA	CASSNDLLGGYTF	TGTGCCAGCAGCAACGACCTACTCGGGGGCTACACCTTC
NA	TRBJ2-3	TRBV7-8	TRBD2	CASSHPGLAGENTQYF	TGTGCCAGCAGCCACCCGGGACTAGCGGGGGAAAATACGCAGTATTTT
once	TRBJ1-5	TRBV20-1	NA	CSAFGASLGLSAQHF	TGCAGTGCTTTTGGAGCAAGTCTTGGTCTCTCGGCCCAGCATTTT
NA	TRBJ1-1	TRBV7-2	TRBD1	CASSLSQRGRGLRDTEAFF	TGTGCCAGCAGCTTATCCCAAAGGGGCAGGGGGCTAAGAGACACTGAAGCTTTCTTT
few	TRBJ2-5	TRBV7-9	NA	CASSFSPGETQYF	TGTGCCAGCAGCTTCTCGCCGGGAGAGACCCAGTACTTC
NA	TRBJ2-7	TRBV7-2	NA	CASSYRRGSAYEQYF	TGTGCCAGCAGCTATAGGAGGGGTTCCGCCTACGAGCAGTACTTC
few	TRBJ1-1	TRBV6-4	NA	CASSTGTNTEAFF	TGTGCCAGCAGTACGGGGACGAACACTGAAGCTTTCTTT
once	TRBJ2-1	TRBV6-2/TRBV6-3	NA	CASSRAYTNEQFF	TGTGCCAGCAGCCGTGCCTACACTAATGAGCAGTTCTTC
few	TRBJ1-6	TRBV19	NA	CASSMVWGDSPLHF	TGTGCCAGTAGTATGGTTTGGGGGGATTCACCCCTCCACTTT
few	TRBJ1-1	TRBV7-6	TRBD1	CASSLGQGLTEAFF	TGTGCCAGCAGCTTAGGACAGGGGCTCACTGAAGCTTTCTTT
NA	TRBJ2-2	TRBV9	TRBD2	CASSPSGRPGDGELFF	TGTGCCAGCAGCCCTAGCGGGAGACCGGGGGACGGGGAGCTGTTTTTT
NA	TRBJ1-6	TRBV5-8	NA	CASSLGVRESSPLHF	TGTGCCAGCAGCTTGGGCGTCAGGGAAAGTTCACCCCTCCACTTT
NA	TRBJ2-7	TRBV28	TRBD2	CASRLAGDSYEQYF	TGTGCCAGCAGGCTAGCGGGAGACTCCTACGAGCAGTACTTC
NA	TRBJ1-3	TRBV7-2	NA	CASSLVGSLGNTIYF	TGTGCCAGCAGCTTAGTGGGCAGCCTAGGAAACACCATATATTTT
NA	TRBJ1-5	TRBV10-3	NA	CAISELGGSQPQHF	TGTGCCATCAGTGAGTTAGGGGGGAGTCAGCCCCAGCATTTT